What follows describes a single T cell receptor beta chain. Its antigen is currently unknown. These data originate in a study of T cells in Graves' hyperthyroidism and ophthalmopathy. Whole-study findings and limits: Appearing also in blood were most of the thyroid clonotypes expanded above 0.001.

Patients were aged 18 to 65, had disease duration under 2 months, and had newly diagnosed hyperthyroidism. Blood was drawn at first hyperthyroidism diagnosis, before any ophthalmopathy symptoms. This CDR3 spans 15 amino acids. The ends lost 6 bases at V and 9 bases at J; junction bases unmatched: 9. Regions amplified from RNA transcripts were the TCR beta CDR3 regions. An initial round of RT-PCR targeting the TCR CDR3 relied on the HTBI primer set. Using its own MiXCR run on the multiplex PCR reads, TCRdb lists one record per CDR3 protein. The sample carries nearly 600,000 distinct CDR3 sequences, approximately 14% recorded once.

The source material was blood. This TCR came from a woman under 40 with Graves' hyperthyroidism that later progressed to Graves' ophthalmopathy. The chain links TRBV12-3 or TRBV12-4 to TRBJ1-6; 9 nucleotides agree with TRBD1. The CDR3 region has the DNA TGTGCCAGCAGCCCGACCGGGACAGGGACTTCACCCCTCCACTTT. It yields the protein CASSPTGTGTSPLHF.